This TCR beta chain was captured in a study of T cell responses to AZD1222 COVID-19 vaccine. Study-wide results and caveats: Among AZD1222 vaccinees, only five or six were seropositive at baseline.

Assay: immunoSEQ multiplex PCR; the TCRdb copy retains only in-frame clones and omits some. The sample has around 120,000 clones, 92% seen once. A note on this clone: The antigen remains undetermined.

CDR1 is SGHRS and CDR2 is YFSETQ in the germline V gene. V lost 0 bases and J lost 0, with 7 bases in between. The CDR3 contains 15 residues. The clonotype was recovered from an adult who received the AZD1222 COVID-19 vaccine. V gene TRBV5-1 combines with J gene TRBJ2-1; D unclear. The sequencing here drew on peripheral blood, taken 28 days after the second AZD1222 dose. CDR3 sequence reads: CASSLGAGSYNEQFF. DNA for the CDR3: TGCGCCAGCAGCTTGGGAGCAGGCTCCTACAATGAGCAGTTCTTC.